The 20 T cell receptor beta chains below all came from one sample that was sequenced in a study of blood T cell repertoires in COVID-19. Profiled with immunoSEQ multiplex PCR; TCRdb holds only in-frame clones, not every one. The sample shows more than 40,000 clones, around 90% of them seen only once. The specimen was peripheral blood. Every receptor here comes from a man in his sixties with acute or convalescent COVID-19.

The chain has TRBV7-9 and TRBJ1-2; 7 positions agree with TRBD1. The CDR3 has 14 residues. Trimming took 3 bases from V and 7 from J; bases not matched to a gene: 8. Looked up from germline, CDR1 is SEHNR and CDR2 is FQNEAQ (reference sequence). This CDR3 reads CASSLTGSKGGYTF. CDR3 nucleotide sequence: TGTGCCAGCAGCTTGACAGGGAGTAAAGGTGGCTACACCTTC.

CDR3 protein: CASSSSPTGEQYF. The CDR3, as DNA: TGTGCCAGCAGCTCCTCCCCGACGGGCGAGCAGTACTTC. V is TRBV7-2 and J is TRBJ2-7; D gene uncertain. Looked up from germline, CDR1 is SGHTA and CDR2 is FQGNSA. The germline V and J ends were trimmed by 4 bases and 6 bases, with 13 bases remaining between them. CDR3 length: 13 residues.

This chain uses TRBV18 with TRBJ1-1; tentatively, D is TRBD1 (6 bases). Per the germline V gene, CDR1 is KGHSH and CDR2 is LQKENI. The V end lost 6 bases, the J end lost 4 bases, and 18 bases lay between the germline ends. The CDR3 loop spans 15 amino acids. In DNA form, the CDR3 reads TGTGCCAGCTCGAGCTTCCAGGGGAAGGGCACTGAAGCTTTCTTT. Translating gives CASSSFQGKGTEAFF.

The V call is TRBV2, the J call TRBJ1-1; D not resolved. The CDR3 is 13 amino acids. CDR1 SNHLY and CDR2 FYNNEI come from the germline V gene. Trimming cost V 7 bases and J 4 bases, with 13 bases left between them. CDR3 bases: TGTGCCAGCAAGGAGGAGCGGGGCACTGAAGCTTTCTTT. Translation gives CASKEERGTEAFF.

This clone was detected a few times. V is TRBV5-6 and J is TRBJ2-2, with D possibly being TRBD1 (5 bases). From germline, CDR1 is SGHDT and CDR2 YYEEEE. The CDR3 spans 14 residues. V gave up 1 base and J gave up 7 bases, with 11 bases separating them. The CDR3 reads CASSLIRGGGELFF. The DNA of the CDR3 is TGTGCCAGCAGCTTGATAAGGGGCGGCGGGGAGCTGTTTTTT.

J is TRBJ2-5 and V is TRBV6-2 or TRBV6-3; D ambiguous. V lost 0 bases, J lost 0 bases, and 8 bases lay in between. CDR3 length equals 15 residues. In germline, CDR1 is MNHEY, CDR2 SVGEGT. The CDR3: CASSYSGIYQETQYF. The CDR3 region has the DNA TGTGCCAGCAGTTACTCGGGCATCTACCAAGAGACCCAGTACTTC.

This chain links TRBV30 with TRBJ2-7, with 7 bases identical to TRBD1. CDR3 length equals 13 residues. The germline CDR1 and CDR2 sequences are GTSNPN and SVGIG (reference sequence). Trimming took 4 bases from V and 6 from J; bases not matched to a gene: 9. CDR3 sequence: CAWTRDSFSEQYF. The CDR3 nucleotides are TGTGCCTGGACCAGGGACAGTTTCTCCGAGCAGTACTTC.

The rearrangement links TRBV6-4 to TRBJ1-4; D is perhaps TRBD1 (5 bases). The CDR3 totals 14 residues. The V end was cut by 0 bases, the J end by 8 bases, with 10 bases between. Germline V gene data show CDR1 as MRHNA and CDR2 as SNTAGT. CDR3 DNA sequence: TGTGCCAGCAGTGACTCCGGGGGGTGGGAAAAACTGTTTTTT. Translating it yields CASSDSGGWEKLFF.

This chain links TRBV9 with TRBJ1-1, with TRBD1 as a possible D gene (5 bases). V lost 0 bases, J lost 0 bases, and 15 bases lay in between. The CDR3 is 17 amino acids. Per germline, CDR1 SGDLS and CDR2 YYNGEE. The CDR3 is CASSVGFTGGMNTEAFF. The CDR3 DNA is TGTGCCAGCAGCGTAGGATTTACAGGAGGGATGAACACTGAAGCTTTCTTT.

V is TRBV19 and J is TRBJ1-1; no clear D. V lost 0 bases and J lost 4, with 6 bases in between. The CDR3 has 13 residues. CDR1 is LNHDA and CDR2 is SQIVND in the germline V gene (reference sequence). In DNA form, the CDR3 reads TGTGCCAGTAGTATAGATCTAGGCACTGAAGCTTTCTTT. Encoded protein: CASSIDLGTEAFF.

This clone was counted only a few times. One end of the junction fails to match germline, which may point to a read error. CDR3 in amino acids: CASREGLSYEQYF. The CDR3 nucleotides are TGTGCCAGCCGTGAGGGCCTCTCCTACGAGCAGTACTTC. This sequence joins TRBV6-1 and TRBJ2-7, with D maybe TRBD2 (5 bases). The CDR3 has 13 residues. CDR1 and CDR2 (germline): MNHNS, SASEGT.

The CDR3 is CASGLVLALRVVGNQPQHF. CDR3 coding DNA: TGTGCTAGTGGTTTGGTCCTCGCCCTCAGGGTTGTCGGCAATCAGCCCCAGCATTTT. The chain is built from TRBV12-5 and TRBJ1-5; TRBD1 is a possible D gene (5 bases). Germline V gene sequence: CDR1 LGHNT, CDR2 FRNRAP. V was cut by 0 bases and J by 2 bases, with 20 bases left in between. The length of the CDR3 is 19 residues.

This chain's CDR3 is CASSYSASTDTQYF. CDR3 DNA: TGTGCCAGCAGTTACTCGGCATCTACAGATACGCAGTATTTT. The chain has TRBV6-5 and TRBJ2-3; no firm D call. V lost 0 bases and J lost 3, with 7 bases in between. CDR1 MNHEY and CDR2 SVGAGI come from the germline V gene. The CDR3 loop spans 14 amino acids.

In this sample, this clone turned up a few times. This chain links TRBV29-1 with TRBJ2-7, with D possibly being TRBD2 (5 bases). Germline V gene sequence: CDR1 SQVTM, CDR2 ANQGSEA. The CDR3 totals 14 residues. V was pared by 2 bases and J by 3 bases, with 14 bases between. CDR3 DNA: TGCAGCGTTGAAATCCGCCATGAGGGCTACGAGCAGTACTTC. This encodes CSVEIRHEGYEQYF.

This chain uses TRBV11-2 with TRBJ2-3; TRBD2 matches 11 bases. Germline V gene data show CDR1 as SGHAT and CDR2 as FQNNGV. The CDR3 sequence is 16 residues long. After removal of 5 bases from V and 6 bases from J, the junction contained 10 bases not matched to a gene. This CDR3 reads CASSHSTSGGPDTQYF. Written as DNA, the CDR3 is TGTGCCAGCAGCCATTCAACTAGCGGGGGCCCTGATACGCAGTATTTT.

This clone appeared once. The V call is TRBV7-9, the J call TRBJ2-3; 11 nucleotides agree with TRBD2. CDR1 and CDR2 from the germline V gene are SEHNR and FQNEAQ (reference sequence). Trimming at V came to 5 bases and at J to 5 bases, leaving 9 bases not matched to a gene. CDR3 length: 16 residues. This chain's CDR3 is CASSKVAGGPEDTQYF. Here the CDR3 DNA reads TGTGCCAGCAGCAAAGTAGCGGGGGGGCCCGAAGATACGCAGTATTTT.

A single count supports this clone. The chain is built from TRBV30 and TRBJ2-1; D remains unclear. V was trimmed by 0 bases and J by 7 bases, leaving 7 bases between them. The CDR3 is 12 residues long. Looked up from germline, CDR1 is GTSNPN and CDR2 is SVGIG (reference sequence). The CDR3 DNA reads as TGTGCCTGGAGTGTACGGAGAAATGAGCAGTTCTTC. Amino acids: CAWSVRRNEQFF.

V and J are TRBV4-3 and TRBJ1-2, with D perhaps TRBD1 (6 bases). The CDR3 consists of 15 residues. In germline, CDR1 is LGHNA, CDR2 YSLEER. V was shortened by 2 bases and J by 0 bases, with 10 bases between the two germline ends. As DNA, the CDR3 is TGCGCCAGCAGCCAACGACAGGACCCTAACTATGGCTACACCTTC. The encoded protein is CASSQRQDPNYGYTF.

The chain couples TRBV5-6 to TRBJ1-2, with D possibly TRBD1 on 6 matching bases. Trimming removed 2 bases at V and 4 bases at J, with 9 bases between. CDR1 is SGHDT and CDR2 is YYEEEE in the germline V gene. The CDR3 consists of 13 residues. CDR3 amino acids: CASSFGDIYGYTF. The CDR3 DNA follows: TGTGCCAGCAGCTTTGGGGACATCTATGGCTACACCTTC. Full variable domain (rest looked up from reference TRBV5-6 and TRBJ1-2): DAGVTQSPTHLIKTRGQQVTLRCSPKSGHDTVSWYQQALGQGPQFIFQYYEEEERQRGNFPDRFSGHQFPNYSSELNVNALLLGDSALYLCASSFGDIYGYTFGSGTRLTVV.

The chain combines TRBV14 with TRBJ2-1; a weak D match, TRBD1 (5 bases). Germline-derived CDR1 and CDR2 are SGHDN and FVKESK. This CDR3 has 18 amino acids. The V gene lost 4 bases and the J gene lost 0 bases, with 19 bases spanning the gap. The CDR3 DNA is TGTGCCAGCAGCCTATTCCCAGGGATCGGTGGCTCCTACAATGAGCAGTTCTTC. It yields the protein CASSLFPGIGGSYNEQFF.